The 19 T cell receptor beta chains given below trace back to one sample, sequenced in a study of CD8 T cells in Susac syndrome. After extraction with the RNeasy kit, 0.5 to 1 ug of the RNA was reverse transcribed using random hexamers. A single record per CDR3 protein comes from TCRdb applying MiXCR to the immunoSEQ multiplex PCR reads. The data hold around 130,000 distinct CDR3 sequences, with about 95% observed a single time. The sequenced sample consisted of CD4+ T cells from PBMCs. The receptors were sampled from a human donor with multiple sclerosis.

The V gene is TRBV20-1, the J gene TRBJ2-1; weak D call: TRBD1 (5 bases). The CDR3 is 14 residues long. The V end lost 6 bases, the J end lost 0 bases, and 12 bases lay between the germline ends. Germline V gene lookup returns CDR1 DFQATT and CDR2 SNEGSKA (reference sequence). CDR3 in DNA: TGCAGTGCATATAGGGGAAGCTCCTACAATGAGCAGTTCTTC. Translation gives CSAYRGSSYNEQFF.

This chain's CDR3 is CASSPGQNSGPQHF. The DNA for the CDR3 is TGTGCCAGCAGTCCAGGACAGAACTCAGGGCCCCAGCATTTT. This sequence joins TRBV27 and TRBJ1-5; D may be TRBD1 (6 bases). V was pared by 5 bases and J by 9 bases, with 17 bases between. CDR3 length: 14 amino acids. Germline values: CDR1 MNHEY, CDR2 SMNVEV (reference sequence).

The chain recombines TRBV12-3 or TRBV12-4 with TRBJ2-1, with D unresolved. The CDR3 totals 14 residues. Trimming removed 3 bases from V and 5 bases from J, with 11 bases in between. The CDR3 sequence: CASSFEVLDNEQFF. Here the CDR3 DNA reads TGTGCCAGCAGTTTCGAAGTATTGGACAATGAGCAGTTCTTC.

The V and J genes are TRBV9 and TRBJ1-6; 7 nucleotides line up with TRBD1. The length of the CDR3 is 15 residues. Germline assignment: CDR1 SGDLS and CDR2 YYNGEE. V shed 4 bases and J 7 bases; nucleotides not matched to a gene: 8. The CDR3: CASSSGDRPNSPLHF. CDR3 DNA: TGTGCCAGCAGCTCAGGGGACAGACCAAATTCACCCCTCCACTTT.

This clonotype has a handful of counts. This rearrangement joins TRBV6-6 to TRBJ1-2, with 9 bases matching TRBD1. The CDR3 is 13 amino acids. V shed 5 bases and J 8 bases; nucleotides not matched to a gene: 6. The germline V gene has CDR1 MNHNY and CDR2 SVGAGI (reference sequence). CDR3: CASSPGQGWGYTF. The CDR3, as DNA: TGTGCCAGCAGTCCGGGACAGGGTTGGGGCTACACCTTC.

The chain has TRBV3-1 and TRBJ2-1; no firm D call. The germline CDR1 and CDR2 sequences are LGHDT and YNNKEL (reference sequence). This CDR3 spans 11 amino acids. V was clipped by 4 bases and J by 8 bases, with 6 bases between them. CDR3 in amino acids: CASSLEYEQFF. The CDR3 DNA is TGTGCCAGCAGCCTAGAGTATGAGCAGTTCTTC.

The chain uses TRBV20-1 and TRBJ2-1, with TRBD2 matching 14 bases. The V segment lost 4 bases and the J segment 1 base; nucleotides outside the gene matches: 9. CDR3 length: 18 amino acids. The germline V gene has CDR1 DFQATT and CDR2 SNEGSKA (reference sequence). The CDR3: CSATGLAGVSGSYNEQFF. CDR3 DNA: TGCAGTGCTACGGGACTAGCGGGAGTTAGTGGGTCCTACAATGAGCAGTTCTTC.

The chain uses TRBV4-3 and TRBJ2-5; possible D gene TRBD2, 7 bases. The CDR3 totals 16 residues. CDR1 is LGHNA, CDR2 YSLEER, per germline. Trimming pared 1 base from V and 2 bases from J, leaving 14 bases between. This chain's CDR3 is CASSQVWRGRQETQYF. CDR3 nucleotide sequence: TGCGCCAGCAGCCAAGTGTGGCGGGGGCGGCAAGAGACCCAGTACTTC.

In nucleotides, the CDR3 is TGCGCCAGCAGCCAAGTGACGGGGAACACTGAAGCTTTCTTT. Its protein is CASSQVTGNTEAFF. The chain has TRBV4-3 and TRBJ1-1; no clear D. The CDR3 totals 14 residues. V lost 1 base and J 1 base, leaving 7 bases between the germline ends. CDR1 is LGHNA, CDR2 YSLEER, per germline.

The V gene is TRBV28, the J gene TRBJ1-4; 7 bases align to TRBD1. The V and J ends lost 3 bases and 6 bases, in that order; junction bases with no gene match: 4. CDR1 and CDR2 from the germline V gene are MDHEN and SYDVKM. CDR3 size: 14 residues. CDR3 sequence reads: CASSLRDSYEKLFF. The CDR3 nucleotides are TGTGCCAGCAGTTTGAGGGACAGCTATGAAAAACTGTTTTTT.

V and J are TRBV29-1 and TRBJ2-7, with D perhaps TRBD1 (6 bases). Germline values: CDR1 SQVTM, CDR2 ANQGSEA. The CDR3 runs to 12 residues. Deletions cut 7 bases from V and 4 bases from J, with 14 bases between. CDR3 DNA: TGCAGCGCTGCCGGGACAAGATACGAGCAGTACTTC. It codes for CSAAGTRYEQYF.

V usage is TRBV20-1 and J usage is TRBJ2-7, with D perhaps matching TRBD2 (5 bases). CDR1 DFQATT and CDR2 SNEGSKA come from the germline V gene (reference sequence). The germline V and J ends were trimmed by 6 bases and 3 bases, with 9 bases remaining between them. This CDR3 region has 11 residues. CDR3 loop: CSALRGYEQYF. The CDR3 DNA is TGCAGTGCCCTCCGGGGCTACGAGCAGTACTTC.

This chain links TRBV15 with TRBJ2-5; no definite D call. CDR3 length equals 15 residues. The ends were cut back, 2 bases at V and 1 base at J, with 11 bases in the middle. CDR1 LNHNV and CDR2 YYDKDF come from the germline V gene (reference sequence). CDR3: CATSRPGRVQETQYF. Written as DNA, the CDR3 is TGTGCCACCAGCAGACCCGGACGAGTCCAAGAGACCCAGTACTTC.

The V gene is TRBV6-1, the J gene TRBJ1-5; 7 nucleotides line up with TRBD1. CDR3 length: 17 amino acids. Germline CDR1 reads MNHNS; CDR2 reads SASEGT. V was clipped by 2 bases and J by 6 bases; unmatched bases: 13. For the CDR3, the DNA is TGTGCCAGCAGTGAAATGGTCTTCAGGGGGTTGAGTCAGCCCCAGCATTTT. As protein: CASSEMVFRGLSQPQHF.

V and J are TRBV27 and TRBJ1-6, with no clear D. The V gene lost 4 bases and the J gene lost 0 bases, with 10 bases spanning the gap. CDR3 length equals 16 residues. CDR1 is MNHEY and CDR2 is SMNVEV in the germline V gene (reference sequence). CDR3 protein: CASSSGGSSYNSPLHF. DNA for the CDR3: TGTGCCAGCAGTTCAGGCGGCAGCTCCTATAATTCACCCCTCCACTTT.

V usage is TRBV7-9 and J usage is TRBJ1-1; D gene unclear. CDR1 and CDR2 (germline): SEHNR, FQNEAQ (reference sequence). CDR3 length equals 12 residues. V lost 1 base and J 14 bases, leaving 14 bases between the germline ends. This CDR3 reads CASSLDVPTCFF. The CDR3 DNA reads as TGTGCCAGCAGCTTAGACGTTCCGACCTGCTTCTTT.

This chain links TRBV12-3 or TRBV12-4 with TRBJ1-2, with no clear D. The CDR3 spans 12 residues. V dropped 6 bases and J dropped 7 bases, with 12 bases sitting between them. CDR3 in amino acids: CASRFRDLGYTF. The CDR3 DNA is TGTGCCAGCAGGTTCCGGGATCTTGGCTACACCTTC.

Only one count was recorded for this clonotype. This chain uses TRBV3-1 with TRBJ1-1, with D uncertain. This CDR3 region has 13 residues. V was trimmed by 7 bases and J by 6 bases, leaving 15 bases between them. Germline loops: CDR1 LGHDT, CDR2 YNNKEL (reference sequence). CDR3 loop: CASTPLETAEAFF. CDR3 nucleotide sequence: TGTGCCAGCACCCCCCTCGAGACGGCTGAAGCTTTCTTT.

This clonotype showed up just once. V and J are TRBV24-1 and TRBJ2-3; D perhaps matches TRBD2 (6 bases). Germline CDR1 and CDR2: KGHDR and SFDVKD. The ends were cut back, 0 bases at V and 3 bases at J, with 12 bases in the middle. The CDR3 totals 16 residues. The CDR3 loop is CATSDLGAGKTDTQYF. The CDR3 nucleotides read TGTGCCACCAGTGATTTGGGCGCGGGGAAGACAGATACGCAGTATTTT.